This T cell receptor (beta chain) was sequenced during a study of blood T cell repertoires in COVID-19. Study information: The analysed material was cDNA or gDNA that came from T cells, B-cell-depleted T cells, or PBMCs.

Worth noting for this clone: Other DNA sequences in the sample encode the same CDR3.

The CDR3 is 15 amino acids. The germline gives CDR1 KGHSH, CDR2 LQKENI. With V trimmed by 0 bases and J by 7 bases, 0 bases remained unmatched. Libraries were prepared by immunoSEQ multiplex PCR; TCRdb keeps only in-frame clonotypes and omits some of them. The sample shows 200,000 to 300,000 clones, approximately 86% of them seen only once. This sequence joins TRBV18 and TRBJ1-6, with TRBD1 identical over 10 bases. This TCR was sampled from a woman in her thirties or forties with acute COVID-19. The sequenced sample was PBMCs or T cells enriched from blood (not recorded which). The CDR3 protein is CASSPPGQGNSPLHF. For the CDR3, the DNA is TGTGCCAGCTCACCACCGGGACAGGGGAATTCACCCCTCCACTTT.